This passage covers 22 T cell receptor beta chains from one sample sequenced in a study of CD8+CD57+ T cells in acquired aplastic anemia. The authors sequenced patients whose flow cytometry had shown CD8+CD57+ cell expansion. Genomic DNA acted as the template from which TCR beta VDJ combination and CDR3 sequence profiling were carried out. TCRdb re-analysed the reads in MiXCR, keeping a single row per CDR3 protein. Counted here are about 180,000 distinct CDR3 sequences, about 44% occurring once; the ten biggest clones make up 10% to 15%. The specimen was sorted CD4+, CD8+, or CD8+CD57+ T cells (not recorded which) from PBMCs. The receptors here all came from a human donor with aplastic anemia.

This clonotype was seen more than once but under ten times. The CDR3 DNA sequence: TGTGCCAGCAGCTTAGGACTAGGGACTGAAGCTTTCTTT. It codes for CASSLGLGTEAFF. V and J are TRBV7-2 and TRBJ1-1, with no clear D. Trimming removed 1 base at V and 5 bases at J, with 8 bases between. The CDR3 spans 13 residues. In germline, CDR1 is SGHTA, CDR2 FQGNSA.

In this sample, this clonotype turned up many times. CDR3 coding DNA: TGCGCCAGCAGACCAGGGGGGAACAATCAGCCCCAGCATTTT. It codes for CASRPGGNNQPQHF. This rearrangement joins TRBV5-1 to TRBJ1-5; TRBD1 matches 7 bases. Germline CDR1 is SGHRS and CDR2 is YFSETQ. J lost 3 bases, V lost 5 bases, and 5 bases had no gene match. The CDR3 runs 14 residues.

This chain connects TRBV2 to TRBJ1-2; D not certain. This CDR3 region has 11 residues. Germline V CDR1 and CDR2: SNHLY, FYNNEI. V was clipped by 3 bases and J by 5 bases, with 4 bases between them. DNA for the CDR3: TGTGCCAGCAGTGAGGAGTATGGCTACACCTTC. Encoded protein: CASSEEYGYTF.

V usage is TRBV5-6 and J usage is TRBJ2-6, with 8 bases identical to TRBD2. The CDR3 runs to 19 residues. Losses at the gene ends were 2 bases for V and 0 bases for J; bases not matched to a gene: 10. Germline V lookup: CDR1 SGHDT, CDR2 YYEEEE. The CDR3 sequence is CASSFAGSGAYSGANVLTF. The CDR3 DNA follows: TGTGCCAGCAGCTTTGCGGGTAGCGGGGCCTACTCTGGGGCCAACGTCCTGACTTTC.

About this clonotype itself: With a much larger clone just one base away, this may be a read error. V gene TRBV5-5 combines with J gene TRBJ2-4; no firm D call. The germline V gene has CDR1 SGHKS and CDR2 YYEKEE (reference sequence). The CDR3 spans 12 residues. CDR3 bases: TGTGCCGGCAGCGTTGAGTTAAACATTCAGTACTTC. As protein: CAGSVELNIQYF.

This clonotype was detected many times. The chain carries TRBV12-3 or TRBV12-4 and TRBJ2-2, with 7 bases aligning to TRBD1. Trimming at V came to 6 bases and at J to 4 bases, leaving 8 bases not matched to a gene. This CDR3 is built from 15 residues. DNA for the CDR3: TGTGCCAGCAGCCACCCTGGGACAGTCACCGGGGAGCTGTTTTTT. Amino acids: CASSHPGTVTGELFF.

The gene calls are TRBV20-1 and TRBJ2-7, with 12 bases matching TRBD1. V lost 0 bases to trimming and J lost 4 bases; unmatched junction nucleotides: 7. The CDR3 is 16 residues long. CDR1 is DFQATT and CDR2 is SNEGSKA in the germline V gene (reference sequence). The CDR3 sequence is CSARDTPGQGAYEQYF. In DNA, the CDR3 is TGCAGTGCTAGAGATACCCCGGGACAGGGGGCGTACGAGCAGTACTTC.

The rearrangement links TRBV20-1 to TRBJ1-1, with D maybe TRBD1 (5 bases). CDR3 length: 16 amino acids. V lost 3 bases, J lost 0 bases, and 17 bases lay in between. CDR1 DFQATT and CDR2 SNEGSKA come from the germline V gene (reference sequence). The CDR3 is CSASEWRGAMNTEAFF. The CDR3 nucleotides are TGCAGTGCTAGCGAGTGGAGGGGAGCCATGAACACTGAAGCTTTCTTT.

This clonotype came up a few times. This sequence joins TRBV30 and TRBJ2-7; maybe TRBD2 (5 bases). Germline CDR1 and CDR2: GTSNPN and SVGIG (reference sequence). The CDR3 extends over 14 amino acids. Trimming took off 5 bases at V and 2 bases at J, with 16 bases between the two ends. This CDR3 reads CAWGREGTTYEQYF. In DNA form, the CDR3 reads TGTGCCTGGGGGCGAGAGGGCACAACCTACGAGCAGTACTTC.

In regard to this clonotype: No conserved phenylalanine or tryptophan ends this CDR3, so it is likely a read error. The gene calls are TRBV6-1 and TRBJ2-2, with D maybe TRBD2 (6 bases). The CDR3 is 13 residues long. The ends were cut back, 4 bases at V and 6 bases at J, with 9 bases in the middle. Germline CDR1 and CDR2: MNHNS and SASEGT. CDR3 sequence: CASSGRGSGELFS. The CDR3 DNA follows: TGTGCCAGCAGTGGGAGGGGATCCGGGGAGCTGTTTTCT.

As regards this clonotype: Germline and junction disagree at one end, which may indicate a read error. The chain recombines TRBV7-9 with TRBJ1-6; 8 nucleotides agree with TRBD1. Germline CDR1 and CDR2: SEHNR and FQNEAQ (reference sequence). The CDR3 loop spans 15 amino acids. The CDR3: CTSSGGGQGGSPFHF. The CDR3 bases are TGTACCAGCAGCGGAGGTGGACAGGGAGGTTCACCCTTCCACTTT.

This clonotype appeared many times. The J gene is TRBJ1-4, the V gene TRBV20-1; D gene unclear. V dropped 3 bases and J dropped 7 bases, with 21 bases sitting between them. The CDR3 has 16 amino acids. Germline V gene sequence: CDR1 DFQATT, CDR2 SNEGSKA (reference sequence). Here the CDR3 reads CSARPAGKGKGEKLFF. CDR3 in DNA: TGCAGTGCTAGGCCCGCAGGAAAGGGAAAGGGTGAAAAACTGTTTTTT.

The gene calls are TRBV20-1 and TRBJ2-7, with 9 bases lining up with TRBD1. Looked up from germline, CDR1 is DFQATT and CDR2 is SNEGSKA (reference sequence). The trim removed 5 bases at V and 2 bases at J, leaving 4 bases unmatched. The CDR3 is 13 amino acids. In nucleotides, the CDR3 is TGCAGTGCTGTCCGACAGGGGGCCTACGAGCAGTACTTC. Its protein is CSAVRQGAYEQYF.

The chain carries TRBV2 and TRBJ2-7; TRBD1 aligns across 8 bases. Germline CDR1 is SNHLY and CDR2 is FYNNEI. The V segment lost 5 bases and the J segment 6 bases; nucleotides outside the gene matches: 6. The CDR3 totals 13 residues. CDR3 nucleotides: TGTGCCAGCAGTTTACAGGGGGATGGCGAGCAGTACTTC. Translation: CASSLQGDGEQYF.

This clonotype was counted at least ten times. The chain recombines TRBV20-1 with TRBJ2-7; D gene uncertain. V lost 3 bases and J lost 2, with 17 bases in between. The CDR3 runs to 15 residues. Looked up from germline, CDR1 is DFQATT and CDR2 is SNEGSKA (reference sequence). CDR3 DNA: TGCAGTGCTAGGGACCCCCTGGGCGGCCCCTACGAGCAGTACTTC. Its translation is CSARDPLGGPYEQYF.

V usage is TRBV2 and J usage is TRBJ1-2; 7 nucleotides match TRBD1. The CDR3 is 12 residues long. Per the germline V gene, CDR1 is SNHLY and CDR2 is FYNNEI. The ends lost 8 bases at V and 3 bases at J; junction bases unmatched: 3. The DNA of the CDR3 is TGTGCCAGCCAGGGACAGTACTATGGCTACACCTTC. Translated, it gives CASQGQYYGYTF.

This clonotype is deemed medium-sized (0.01 to 0.1%). The gene calls are TRBV29-1 and TRBJ2-5; D uncertain. The CDR3 contains 12 residues. Trimming removed 3 bases from V and 0 bases from J, with 5 bases in between. The germline CDR1 and CDR2 sequences are SQVTM and ANQGSEA. The CDR3 is CSVDRYQETQYF. The CDR3, as DNA: TGCAGCGTTGACAGGTACCAAGAGACCCAGTACTTC.

V is TRBV12-3 or TRBV12-4 and J is TRBJ2-3; no definite D call. The V end lost 9 bases, the J end lost 8 bases, and 12 bases lay between the germline ends. The CDR3 has 11 residues. The CDR3 coding sequence is TGTGCCAGTTGGCAGGACGGTACGCAGTATTTT. It is translated as CASWQDGTQYF.

V is TRBV2 and J is TRBJ2-7, with 7 bases identical to TRBD1. The CDR3 runs to 14 residues. Unmatched junction bases numbered 5, after V lost 4 bases and J lost 2 bases. Germline V gene sequence: CDR1 SNHLY, CDR2 FYNNEI. CDR3 bases: TGTGCCAGCAGTGCTCCTGACAGGGCCTACGAGCAGTACTTC. Translation: CASSAPDRAYEQYF.

The table lists this clonotype with many counts. V usage is TRBV3-1 and J usage is TRBJ2-1, with TRBD1 matching 7 bases. The length of the CDR3 is 14 residues. V trimming: 4 bases; J trimming: 6 bases; junction bases outside the gene matches: 6. The germline V gene has CDR1 LGHDT and CDR2 YNNKEL (reference sequence). The CDR3 region is CASSRRPGGNEQFF. The CDR3 coding sequence is TGTGCCAGCAGCCGCCGGCCAGGGGGCAATGAGCAGTTCTTC.

The chain joins TRBV29-1 to TRBJ2-3; no definite D call. Between the trimmed V and J ends, which lost 4 bases and 2 bases, there was a span of 10 bases. In germline, CDR1 is SQVTM, CDR2 ANQGSEA. This CDR3 is 13 amino acids long. CDR3 loop: CSVVSGSTDTQYF. The CDR3 DNA reads as TGCAGCGTTGTAAGTGGATCCACAGATACGCAGTATTTT.

With regard to this clonotype: As the CDR3 is not closed by the conserved phenylalanine or tryptophan, this likely results from a read error. The chain couples TRBV2 to TRBJ1-2; possible D gene TRBD1, 5 bases. V lost 11 bases and J 4 bases, leaving 14 bases between the germline ends. The CDR3 covers 12 residues. Germline V gives CDR1 SNHLY, CDR2 FYNNEI. The CDR3 sequence: CARNRDLYGYTS. The CDR3, as DNA: TGTGCCCGCAATCGGGACCTCTATGGCTACACCTCC.